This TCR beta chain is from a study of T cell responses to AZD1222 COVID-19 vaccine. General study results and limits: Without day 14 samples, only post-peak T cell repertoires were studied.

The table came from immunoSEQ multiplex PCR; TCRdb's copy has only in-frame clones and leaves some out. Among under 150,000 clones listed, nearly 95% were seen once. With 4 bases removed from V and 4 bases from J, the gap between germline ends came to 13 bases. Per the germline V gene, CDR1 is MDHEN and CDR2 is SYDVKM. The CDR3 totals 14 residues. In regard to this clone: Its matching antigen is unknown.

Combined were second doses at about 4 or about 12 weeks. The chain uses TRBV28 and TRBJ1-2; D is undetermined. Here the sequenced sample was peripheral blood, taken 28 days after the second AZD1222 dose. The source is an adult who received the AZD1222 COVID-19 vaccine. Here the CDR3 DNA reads TGTGCCAGCAGTTCCCCAGAGCTCCTCTATGGCTACACCTTC. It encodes CASSSPELLYGYTF.